This TCR beta chain was identified during a study of blood T cell repertoires in COVID-19. About the study: Some COVID-19 samples were acute and others convalescent; all came from the United States, Italy and Spain.

Sequencing was performed with immunoSEQ multiplex PCR; in TCRdb, only in-frame clones are kept and a portion is missing. Among around 160,000 clones, 85% were seen once, and the ten largest hold roughly 2.9%. The CDR3 is 14 amino acids. V was clipped by 3 bases and J by 0 bases, with 6 bases between them. Germline loops: CDR1 SGHAT, CDR2 FQNNGV. The sample taken for sequencing was peripheral blood. The rearrangement uses TRBV11-2 and TRBJ1-5; D remains unclear. This receptor was identified in a woman between 40 and 55 years old with active or convalescent COVID-19. The CDR3 sequence: CASSFSGSNQPQHF. The CDR3 DNA sequence: TGTGCCAGCAGCTTTAGTGGTAGCAATCAGCCCCAGCATTTT.